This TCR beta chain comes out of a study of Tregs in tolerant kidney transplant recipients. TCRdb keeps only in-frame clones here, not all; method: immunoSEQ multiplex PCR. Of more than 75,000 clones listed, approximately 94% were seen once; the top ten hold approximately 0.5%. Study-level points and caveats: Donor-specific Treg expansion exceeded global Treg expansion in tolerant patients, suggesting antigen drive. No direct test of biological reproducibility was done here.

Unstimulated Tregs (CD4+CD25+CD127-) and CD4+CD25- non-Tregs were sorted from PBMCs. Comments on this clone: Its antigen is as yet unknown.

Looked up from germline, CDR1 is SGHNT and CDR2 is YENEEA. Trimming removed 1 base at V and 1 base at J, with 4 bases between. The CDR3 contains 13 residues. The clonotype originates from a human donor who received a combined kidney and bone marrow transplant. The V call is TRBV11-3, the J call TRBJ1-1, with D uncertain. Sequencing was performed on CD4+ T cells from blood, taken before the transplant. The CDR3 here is CASSLGRNTEAFF. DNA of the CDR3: TGTGCCAGCAGCTTAGGGAGGAACACTGAAGCTTTCTTT.